The 27 T cell receptor beta chains reported below all come from one sample, sequenced in a study of blood T cell repertoires in COVID-19. Profiling relied on immunoSEQ multiplex PCR, and the TCRdb table lists in-frame clones only, not all of them. There are 95,000 to 110,000 clones in the sample; 89% occur only once, and 4.5% to 5% lies in the top ten. The sequenced material came from peripheral blood. These receptors originate from a man aged 40-49 years with active or convalescent COVID-19.

This sequence joins TRBV27 and TRBJ1-2; D might be TRBD1 (6 bases). Germline V gene data show CDR1 as MNHEY and CDR2 as SMNVEV (reference sequence). V was shortened by 5 bases and J by 8 bases, with 15 bases between the two germline ends. This CDR3 comprises 13 residues. The CDR3 DNA reads TGTGCCAGCAGTGTACAGGGAAGGTACGGCTACACCTTC. Amino acid sequence: CASSVQGRYGYTF.

This sequence joins TRBV6-5 and TRBJ2-2, with D hard to call. V gave up 0 bases and J gave up 2 bases, with 7 bases separating them. The CDR3 runs to 15 residues. CDR1 is MNHEY and CDR2 is SVGAGI in the germline V gene. CDR3 residues: CASSYSLTNTGELFF. CDR3 in DNA: TGTGCCAGCAGTTACTCCCTGACAAACACCGGGGAGCTGTTTTTT.

The rearrangement joins TRBV9 to TRBJ2-1; 12 nucleotides match TRBD1. Germline CDR1 is SGDLS and CDR2 is YYNGEE. The CDR3 is made up of 15 amino acids. Germline trimming cut 3 bases from V and 7 bases from J; bases unmatched to any gene: 5. The chain's CDR3 is CASSGRDRGPNEQFF. CDR3 nucleotide sequence: TGTGCCAGCAGCGGCCGGGACAGGGGGCCGAATGAGCAGTTCTTC.

The genes are TRBV18 and TRBJ1-2, with TRBD1 matching 10 bases. Trimming at V came to 0 bases and at J to 4 bases, leaving 2 bases not matched to a gene. CDR1 is KGHSH and CDR2 is LQKENI in the germline V gene. This CDR3 is 15 amino acids long. CDR3: CASSPPGTGVYGYTF. For the CDR3, the DNA is TGTGCCAGCTCACCACCCGGGACAGGGGTCTATGGCTACACCTTC.

The rearrangement uses TRBV7-2 and TRBJ1-2; the match to TRBD1 covers 7 bases. The CDR3 loop spans 15 amino acids. Per the germline V gene, CDR1 is SGHTA and CDR2 is FQGNSA. V lost 3 bases and J lost 1; bases outside the gene matches: 5. CDR3 region: CASSLAPGGNYGYTF. CDR3 bases: TGTGCCAGCAGCTTGGCCCCAGGGGGTAACTATGGCTACACCTTC.

The rearrangement links TRBV3-1 (or the pseudogene TRBV3-2) to TRBJ2-1, with a possible D match to TRBD1 (6 bases). Germline V lookup: CDR1 LGHDT, CDR2 YNNKEL (reference sequence). V was cut by 0 bases and J by 4 bases, with 10 bases left in between. The CDR3 has 15 residues. This chain's CDR3 is CASSQDRDIYNEQFF. In DNA, the CDR3 is TGTGCCAGCAGCCAAGATCGGGACATATACAATGAGCAGTTCTTC.

The genes are TRBV5-3 and TRBJ2-7; a possible D gene is TRBD2 (5 bases). TRBV5-3 belongs to the ORF category, with a function that is uncertain. This CDR3 contains 14 residues. V was pared by 4 bases and J by 2 bases, with 13 bases between. CDR3 coding DNA: TGTGCCAGAAGCCACCCCCTCGGGACCTACGAGCAGTACTTC. Its translation: CARSHPLGTYEQYF.

The chain joins TRBV7-4 to TRBJ1-3; TRBD1 matches at 9 bases. Germline V lookup: CDR1 SGHVT, CDR2 SQSDAQ. The CDR3 extends over 20 amino acids. The ends lost 0 bases at V and 1 base at J; junction bases unmatched: 13. The CDR3 protein is CASSLASIWGQGLSGNTIYF. The CDR3 bases are TGTGCCAGCAGCTTAGCATCGATTTGGGGACAGGGTCTTTCTGGAAACACCATATATTTT.

The chain couples TRBV5-1 to TRBJ2-2; 8 bases are a match to TRBD1. Unmatched junction bases numbered 6, after V lost 0 bases and J lost 2 bases. Germline-derived CDR1 and CDR2 are SGHRS and YFSETQ. The CDR3 length is 17 residues. The CDR3 reads CASSLGQGAINTGELFF. CDR3 coding DNA: TGCGCCAGCAGCTTGGGTCAGGGGGCCATAAACACCGGGGAGCTGTTTTTT. Looking up the rest from reference TRBV5-1 and TRBJ2-2 gives the full variable domain: KAGVTQTPRYLIKTRGQQVTLSCSPISGHRSVSWYQQTPGQGLQFLFEYFSETQRNKGNFPGRFSGRQFSNSRSEMNVSTLELGDSALYLCASSLGQGAINTGELFFGEGSRLTVL.

A few counts support this clone. The chain carries TRBV7-7 and TRBJ2-5; 8 bases align to TRBD1. This CDR3 region has 15 residues. The germline V gene has CDR1 SSHAT and CDR2 FNYEAQ (reference sequence). Trimming removed 5 bases from V and 1 base from J; junction bases left unmatched: 6. For the CDR3, the DNA is TGTGCCAGCAGCCTTCAAACAGGGGGCCAAGAGACCCAGTACTTC. It translates to CASSLQTGGQETQYF. The whole variable domain, remainder taken from reference TRBV7-7 and TRBJ2-5, is GAGVSQSPRYKVTKRGQDVTLRCDPISSHATLYWYQQALGQGPEFLTYFNYEAQPDKSGLPSDRFSAERPEGSISTLTIQRTEQRDSAMYRCASSLQTGGQETQYFGPGTRLLVL.

CDR3 residues: CAITPGQRSGANVLTF. The CDR3 nucleotides are TGTGCCATCACCCCGGGACAGCGCTCTGGGGCCAACGTCCTGACTTTC. The V gene is TRBV10-3, the J gene TRBJ2-6; 7 bases line up with TRBD1. CDR1 and CDR2 from the germline V gene are ENHRY and SYGVKD. V was pared by 7 bases and J by 0 bases, with 6 bases of the junction left unmatched. The length of the CDR3 is 16 residues.

The V call is TRBV9, the J call TRBJ2-2; the D gene is possibly TRBD2 (6 bases). V was pared by 4 bases and J by 4 bases, with 14 bases between. Germline V gene lookup returns CDR1 SGDLS and CDR2 YYNGEE. This CDR3 region has 15 residues. The CDR3 coding sequence is TGTGCCAGCAGCCAAGGGCGCGGGATCACCGGGGAGCTGTTTTTT. Its protein product is CASSQGRGITGELFF.

This clone has just a few counts. This chain links TRBV12-5 with TRBJ1-6, with D possibly being TRBD1 (5 bases). The CDR3 sequence is 16 residues long. The V end was cut by 8 bases, the J end by 0 bases, with 14 bases between. The germline CDR1 and CDR2 sequences are LGHNT and FRNRAP. Here the CDR3 reads CASPGTLFSYNSPLHF. The CDR3, as DNA: TGTGCTAGTCCTGGGACTCTATTCTCCTATAATTCACCCCTCCACTTT.

The rearrangement joins TRBV7-8 to TRBJ1-5, with 7 bases aligning to TRBD1. Germline V CDR1 and CDR2: SGHVS, FQNEAQ. V lost 5 bases and J lost 5; bases outside the gene matches: 12. This CDR3 has 16 residues. CDR3 sequence reads: CASSVSDREGYQPQHF. The CDR3 DNA is TGTGCCAGCAGCGTATCCGACAGGGAAGGTTATCAGCCCCAGCATTTT.

The rearrangement joins TRBV9 to TRBJ1-4; 9 bases agree with TRBD1. Germline V gene sequence: CDR1 SGDLS, CDR2 YYNGEE. CDR3 length: 16 amino acids. V gave up 0 bases and J gave up 7 bases; unmatched junction bases: 7. In nucleotides, the CDR3 is TGTGCCAGCAGCGTAGGAACAGGGGGCAGTGGTGAAAAACTGTTTTTT. Translation gives CASSVGTGGSGEKLFF.

The V gene is TRBV7-3, the J gene TRBJ2-5; 10 bases map to TRBD2. V dropped 0 bases and J dropped 2; count of bases not matched to a gene: 9. In germline, CDR1 is SGHTA, CDR2 FQGTGA. The CDR3 contains 18 residues. CDR3 bases: TGTGCCAGCAGCTTAACGCCAAGGACTAGCGGAGGGCAAGAGACCCAGTACTTC. Its protein is CASSLTPRTSGGQETQYF. Variable domain in full (rest from reference TRBV7-3 and TRBJ2-5): GAGVSQTPSNKVTEKGKYVELRCDPISGHTALYWYRQSLGQGPEFLIYFQGTGAADDSGLPNDRFFAVRPEGSVSTLKIQRTERGDSAVYLCASSLTPRTSGGQETQYFGPGTRLLVL.

The chain has TRBV10-3 and TRBJ2-7, with 8 nucleotides matching TRBD1. The V gene's germline CDR1 is ENHRY and CDR2 SYGVKD. The CDR3 totals 16 residues. J lost 3 bases, V lost 2 bases, and 9 bases had no gene match. The CDR3: CAISEGWTGNLYEQYF. DNA of the CDR3: TGTGCCATCAGTGAGGGGTGGACAGGGAACCTCTACGAGCAGTACTTC.

The gene calls are TRBV5-1 and TRBJ1-2; tentative D call: TRBD1 (5 bases). This CDR3 has 13 residues. Germline V gives CDR1 SGHRS, CDR2 YFSETQ. V was shortened by 7 bases and J by 2 bases, with 12 bases between the two germline ends. The CDR3 sequence is CASRKDNNYGYTF. For the CDR3, the DNA is TGCGCCAGCCGCAAGGACAACAACTATGGCTACACCTTC.

The V and J genes are TRBV5-1 and TRBJ1-1; maybe TRBD1 (6 bases). Germline V lookup: CDR1 SGHRS, CDR2 YFSETQ. The CDR3 is 14 amino acids. Trimming took off 5 bases at V and 2 bases at J, with 13 bases between the two ends. The CDR3 DNA sequence: TGCGCCAGCAGAGTGGGACACATTAACACTGAAGCTTTCTTT. Its translation: CASRVGHINTEAFF.

The chain combines TRBV3-1 (or the pseudogene TRBV3-2) with TRBJ2-1; tentatively, D is TRBD1 (6 bases). This CDR3 comprises 12 residues. V was cut by 2 bases and J by 9 bases, with 8 bases left in between. CDR1 is LGHDT and CDR2 is YNNKEL in the germline V gene (reference sequence). As DNA, the CDR3 is TGTGCCAGCAGCCAACAGGGGATTGAGCAGTTCTTC. Translating it yields CASSQQGIEQFF.

The rearrangement uses TRBV18 and TRBJ2-1; the match to TRBD1 covers 8 bases. The germline gives CDR1 KGHSH, CDR2 LQKENI. The junction had 3 bases not matched to a gene; V was cut back by 2 bases and J by 3 bases. The CDR3 loop spans 15 amino acids. The CDR3 is CASSPGTGSYNEQFF. The CDR3 coding sequence is TGTGCCAGCTCACCAGGGACAGGTAGCTACAATGAGCAGTTCTTC.

The chain has TRBV30 and TRBJ2-3; 7 nucleotides line up with TRBD2. The ends lost 1 base at V and 8 bases at J; junction bases unmatched: 15. Looked up from germline, CDR1 is GTSNPN and CDR2 is SVGIG (reference sequence). The CDR3 is 16 amino acids. CDR3: CAWSGSGGGDQSTQYF. The CDR3 DNA follows: TGTGCCTGGAGTGGATCGGGGGGAGGGGATCAGAGTACGCAGTATTTT.

V is TRBV27 and J is TRBJ2-1; D perhaps matches TRBD1 (6 bases). V was clipped by 3 bases and J by 3 bases, with 27 bases between them. This CDR3 spans 20 amino acids. In germline, CDR1 is MNHEY, CDR2 SMNVEV (reference sequence). The DNA of the CDR3 is TGTGCCAGCAGTTTCCGGCAGACCCGTGGGGGCCTACTGCTCTACAATGAGCAGTTCTTC. Protein product: CASSFRQTRGGLLLYNEQFF.

The V gene is TRBV30, the J gene TRBJ1-1, with 9 nucleotides matching TRBD1. The germline CDR1 and CDR2 sequences are GTSNPN and SVGIG (reference sequence). This CDR3 is 14 amino acids long. The V and J ends lost 4 bases and 3 bases, in that order; junction bases with no gene match: 6. CDR3 nucleotides: TGTGCCTGGATTGGGACAGGGCGGGACACTGAAGCTTTCTTT. This gives the protein CAWIGTGRDTEAFF.

The chain combines TRBV5-6 with TRBJ2-7; TRBD2 matches at 10 bases. V shed 8 bases, J shed 0 bases, and the junction held 8 bases outside the gene matches. This CDR3 spans 15 amino acids. Looked up from germline, CDR1 is SGHDT and CDR2 is YYEEEE. CDR3 bases: TGTGCCAGTGGGACTAGCGAACTTAGCTCCTACGAGCAGTACTTC. It codes for CASGTSELSSYEQYF.

This chain uses TRBV19 with TRBJ1-5; weak D call: TRBD1 (6 bases). CDR1 is LNHDA, CDR2 SQIVND, per germline (reference sequence). Trimming took 7 bases from V and 6 from J, leaving 13 bases between them. CDR3 length: 13 amino acids. The CDR3 sequence: CASKNRAAQPQHF. CDR3 sequence (DNA): TGTGCCAGTAAAAACAGGGCGGCTCAGCCCCAGCATTTT. Together with reference TRBV19 and TRBJ1-5, the CDR3 gives the full variable domain: DGGITQSPKYLFRKEGQNVTLSCEQNLNHDAMYWYRQDPGQGLRLIYYSQIVNDFQKGDIAEGYSVSREKKESFPLTVTSAQKNPTAFYLCASKNRAAQPQHFGDGTRLSIL.

The J gene is TRBJ2-2, the V gene TRBV3-1 (or the pseudogene TRBV3-2); 8 bases map to TRBD1. The germline CDR1 and CDR2 sequences are LGHDT and YNNKEL (reference sequence). The V segment lost 2 bases and the J segment 0 bases; nucleotides outside the gene matches: 2. CDR3 length equals 16 residues. The CDR3 reads CASSQQTGANTGELFF. The CDR3 coding sequence is TGTGCCAGCAGCCAACAGACAGGGGCGAACACCGGGGAGCTGTTTTTT.